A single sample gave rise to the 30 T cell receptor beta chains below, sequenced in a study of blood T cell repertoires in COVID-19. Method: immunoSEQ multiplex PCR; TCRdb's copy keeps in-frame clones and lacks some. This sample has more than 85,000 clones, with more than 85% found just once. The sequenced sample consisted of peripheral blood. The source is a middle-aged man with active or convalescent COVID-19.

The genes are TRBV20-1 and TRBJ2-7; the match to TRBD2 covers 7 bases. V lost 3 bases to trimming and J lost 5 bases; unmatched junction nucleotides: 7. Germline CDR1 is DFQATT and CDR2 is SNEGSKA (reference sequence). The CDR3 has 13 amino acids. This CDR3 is CSASAGVRDEQYV. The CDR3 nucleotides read TGCAGTGCTAGTGCGGGGGTTAGGGACGAGCAGTACGTC.

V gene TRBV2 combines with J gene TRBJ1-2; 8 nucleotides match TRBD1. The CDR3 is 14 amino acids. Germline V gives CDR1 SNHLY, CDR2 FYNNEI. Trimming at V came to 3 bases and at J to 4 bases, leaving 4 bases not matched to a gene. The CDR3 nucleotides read TGTGCCAGCAGTGAGGCAGGGGGCGCCTATGGCTACACCTTC. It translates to CASSEAGGAYGYTF.

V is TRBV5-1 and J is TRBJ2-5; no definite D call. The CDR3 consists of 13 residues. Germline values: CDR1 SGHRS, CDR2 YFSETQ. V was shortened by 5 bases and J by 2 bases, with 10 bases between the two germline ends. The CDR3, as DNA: TGCGCCAGCAGTGCAGGCCAACAAGAGACCCAGTACTTC. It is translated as CASSAGQQETQYF.

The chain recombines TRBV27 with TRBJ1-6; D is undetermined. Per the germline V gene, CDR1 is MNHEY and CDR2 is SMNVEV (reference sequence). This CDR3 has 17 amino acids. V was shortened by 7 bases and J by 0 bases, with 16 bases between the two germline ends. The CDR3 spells CASNLGGASSYNSPLHF. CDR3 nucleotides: TGTGCCAGCAATTTGGGAGGTGCCAGCTCCTATAATTCACCCCTCCACTTT.

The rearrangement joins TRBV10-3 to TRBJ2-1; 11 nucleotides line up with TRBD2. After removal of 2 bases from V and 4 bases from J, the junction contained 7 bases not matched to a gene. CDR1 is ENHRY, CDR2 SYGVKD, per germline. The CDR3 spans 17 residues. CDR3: CAISEGRLAGQYNEQFF. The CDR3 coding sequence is TGTGCCATCAGTGAGGGCCGACTAGCGGGGCAGTACAATGAGCAGTTCTTC.

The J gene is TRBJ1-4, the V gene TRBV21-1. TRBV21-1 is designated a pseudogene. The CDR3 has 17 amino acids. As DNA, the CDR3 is TGTGCCAGCAGCGAAATAAGGAGGTTTCCAGCTAATGAAAAACTGTTTTTT. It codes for CASSEIRRFPANEKLFF.

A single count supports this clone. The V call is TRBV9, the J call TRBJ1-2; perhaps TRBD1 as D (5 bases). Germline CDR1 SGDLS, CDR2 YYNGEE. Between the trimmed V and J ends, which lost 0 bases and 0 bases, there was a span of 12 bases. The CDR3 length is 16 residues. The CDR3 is CASSVAVPGANYGYTF. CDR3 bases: TGTGCCAGCAGCGTAGCGGTCCCGGGGGCTAACTATGGCTACACCTTC.

DNA of the CDR3: TGTGCCAGCAAGGACAGGGCCTATGGCTACACCTTC. Translating gives CASKDRAYGYTF. This sequence joins TRBV6-1 and TRBJ1-2; 8 bases are shared with TRBD1. The CDR3 covers 12 residues. The germline V gene has CDR1 MNHNS and CDR2 SASEGT. J lost 4 bases, V lost 7 bases, and 2 bases had no gene match.

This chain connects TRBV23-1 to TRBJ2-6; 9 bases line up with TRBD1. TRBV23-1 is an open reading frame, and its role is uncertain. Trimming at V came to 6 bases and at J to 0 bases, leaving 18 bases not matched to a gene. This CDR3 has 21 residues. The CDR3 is CASSCSGTGNQLSSGANVLTF. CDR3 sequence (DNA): TGCGCCAGCAGCTGCTCCGGGACAGGGAACCAACTTAGCTCTGGGGCCAACGTCCTGACTTTC.

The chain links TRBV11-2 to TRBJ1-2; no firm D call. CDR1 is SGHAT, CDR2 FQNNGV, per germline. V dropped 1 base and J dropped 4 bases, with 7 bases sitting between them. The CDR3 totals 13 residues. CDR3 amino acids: CASSLGSTYGYTF. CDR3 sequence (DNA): TGTGCCAGCAGCTTAGGGTCTACCTATGGCTACACCTTC.

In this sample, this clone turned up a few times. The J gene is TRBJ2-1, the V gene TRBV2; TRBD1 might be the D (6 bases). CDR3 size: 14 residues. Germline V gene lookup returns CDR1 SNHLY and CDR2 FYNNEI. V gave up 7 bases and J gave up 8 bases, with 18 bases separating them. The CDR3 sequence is CASKDSTFLHEQFF. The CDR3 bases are TGTGCCAGCAAGGACAGTACTTTTTTGCATGAGCAGTTCTTC.

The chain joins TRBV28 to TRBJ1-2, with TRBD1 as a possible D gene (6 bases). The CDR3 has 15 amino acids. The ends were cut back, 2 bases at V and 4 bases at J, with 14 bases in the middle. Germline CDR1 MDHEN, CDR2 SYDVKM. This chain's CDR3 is CASSLQLDRSYGYTF. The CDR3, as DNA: TGTGCCAGCAGTTTACAGCTTGACAGGAGCTATGGCTACACCTTC.

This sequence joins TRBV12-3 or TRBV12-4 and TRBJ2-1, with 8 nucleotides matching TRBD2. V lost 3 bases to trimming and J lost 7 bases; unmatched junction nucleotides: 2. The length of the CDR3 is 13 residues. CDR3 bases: TGTGCCAGCAGTTTCCGGGGGGGTAATGAGCAGTTCTTC. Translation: CASSFRGGNEQFF.

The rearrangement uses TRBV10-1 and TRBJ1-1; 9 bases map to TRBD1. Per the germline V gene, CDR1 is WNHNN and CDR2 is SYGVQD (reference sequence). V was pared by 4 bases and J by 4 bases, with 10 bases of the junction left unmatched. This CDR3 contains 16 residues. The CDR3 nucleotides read TGCGCCAGCAGTGGGGACAGGGCGTTCAAGGTCACTGAAGCTTTCTTT. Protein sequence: CASSGDRAFKVTEAFF.

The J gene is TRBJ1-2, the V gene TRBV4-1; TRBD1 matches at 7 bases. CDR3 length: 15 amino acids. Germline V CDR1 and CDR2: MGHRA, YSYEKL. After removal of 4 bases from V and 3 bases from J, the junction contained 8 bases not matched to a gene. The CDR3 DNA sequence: TGCGCCAGCAGCCGCACAGGGGACGAATACTATGGCTACACCTTC. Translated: CASSRTGDEYYGYTF.

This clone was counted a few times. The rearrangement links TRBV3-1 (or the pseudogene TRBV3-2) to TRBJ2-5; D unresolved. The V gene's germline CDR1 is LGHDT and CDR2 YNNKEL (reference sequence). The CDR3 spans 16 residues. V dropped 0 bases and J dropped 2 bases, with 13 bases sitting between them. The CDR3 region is CASSQDRVRKQETQYF. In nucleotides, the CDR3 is TGTGCCAGCAGCCAAGATCGCGTCAGGAAACAAGAGACCCAGTACTTC.

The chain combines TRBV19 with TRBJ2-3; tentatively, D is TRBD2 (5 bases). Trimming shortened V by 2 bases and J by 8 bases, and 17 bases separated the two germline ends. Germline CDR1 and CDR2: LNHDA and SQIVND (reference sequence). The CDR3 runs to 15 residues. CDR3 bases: TGTGCCAGTAGTATACACGGGGTCACGGTCGGTACGCAGTATTTT. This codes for CASSIHGVTVGTQYF.

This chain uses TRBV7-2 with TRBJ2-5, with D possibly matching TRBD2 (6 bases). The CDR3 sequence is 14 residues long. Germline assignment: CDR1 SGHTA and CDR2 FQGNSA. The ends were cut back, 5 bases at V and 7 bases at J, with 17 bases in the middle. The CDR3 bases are TGTGCCAGCAGCCCCGAGGGGTCGCGGGGGACCCAGTACTTC. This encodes CASSPEGSRGTQYF.

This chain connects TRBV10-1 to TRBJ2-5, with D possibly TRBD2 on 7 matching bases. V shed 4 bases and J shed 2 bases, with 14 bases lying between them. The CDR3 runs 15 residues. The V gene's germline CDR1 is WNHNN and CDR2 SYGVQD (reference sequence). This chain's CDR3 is CASSAGRGQQETQYF. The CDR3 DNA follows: TGCGCCAGCAGTGCGGGGCGGGGGCAACAAGAGACCCAGTACTTC.

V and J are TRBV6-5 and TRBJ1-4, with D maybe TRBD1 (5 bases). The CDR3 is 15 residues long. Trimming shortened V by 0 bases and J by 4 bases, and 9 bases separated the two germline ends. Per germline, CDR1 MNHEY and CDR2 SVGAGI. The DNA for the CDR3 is TGTGCCAGCAGTTACTCCGGGGGTCTTAATGAAAAACTGTTTTTT. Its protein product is CASSYSGGLNEKLFF.

CDR3 nucleotide sequence: TGCGCCAGCAGTGAGTCTTGGGCAGAACTTGAAGCTTTCTTT. This translates into CASSESWAELEAFF. The chain has TRBV10-2 and TRBJ1-1; D gene uncertain. V was cut by 0 bases and J by 7 bases, with 12 bases left in between. In germline, CDR1 is WSHSY, CDR2 SAAADI. The CDR3 has 14 amino acids.

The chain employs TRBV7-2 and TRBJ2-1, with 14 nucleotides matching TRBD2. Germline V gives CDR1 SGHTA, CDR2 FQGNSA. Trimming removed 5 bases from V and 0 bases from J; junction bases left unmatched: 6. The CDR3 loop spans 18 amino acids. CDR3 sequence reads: CASSKGLAGARSYNEQFF. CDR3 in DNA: TGTGCCAGCAGCAAGGGACTAGCGGGGGCCCGCTCCTACAATGAGCAGTTCTTC.

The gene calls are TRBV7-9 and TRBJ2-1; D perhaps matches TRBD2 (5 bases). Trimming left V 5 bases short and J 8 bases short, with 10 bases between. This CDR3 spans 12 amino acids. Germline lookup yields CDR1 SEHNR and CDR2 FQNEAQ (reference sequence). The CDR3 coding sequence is TGTGCCAGCAGCCCCGGGGTAGATGAGCAGTTCTTC. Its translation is CASSPGVDEQFF.

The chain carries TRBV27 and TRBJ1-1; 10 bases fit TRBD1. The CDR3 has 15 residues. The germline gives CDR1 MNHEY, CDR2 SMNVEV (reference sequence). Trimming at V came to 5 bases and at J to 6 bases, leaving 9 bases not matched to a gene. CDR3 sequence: CASSTRDRGHPEAFF. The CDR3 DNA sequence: TGTGCCAGCAGTACTCGGGACAGGGGCCACCCTGAAGCTTTCTTT.

The chain's CDR3 is CASSASGDWADWTEAFF. The CDR3 DNA reads as TGCGCCAGCAGCGCCTCAGGGGATTGGGCCGATTGGACTGAAGCTTTCTTT. J is TRBJ1-1 and V is TRBV5-1, with TRBD1 as a possible D gene (6 bases). The V end lost 4 bases, the J end lost 5 bases, and 24 bases lay between the germline ends. CDR3 length: 17 amino acids. Germline values: CDR1 SGHRS, CDR2 YFSETQ.

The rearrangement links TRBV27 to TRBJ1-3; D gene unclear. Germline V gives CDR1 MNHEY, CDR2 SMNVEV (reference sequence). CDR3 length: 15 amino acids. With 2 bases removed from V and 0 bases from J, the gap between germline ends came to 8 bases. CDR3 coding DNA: TGTGCCAGCAGTTTAAGCGGGAGCTCTGGAAACACCATATATTTT. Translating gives CASSLSGSSGNTIYF.

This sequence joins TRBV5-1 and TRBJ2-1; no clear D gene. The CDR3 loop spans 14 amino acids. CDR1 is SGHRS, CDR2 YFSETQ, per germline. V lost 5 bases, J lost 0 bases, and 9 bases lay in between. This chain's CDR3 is CASSRANSYNEQFF. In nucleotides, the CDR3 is TGCGCCAGCAGTCGCGCCAACTCCTACAATGAGCAGTTCTTC.

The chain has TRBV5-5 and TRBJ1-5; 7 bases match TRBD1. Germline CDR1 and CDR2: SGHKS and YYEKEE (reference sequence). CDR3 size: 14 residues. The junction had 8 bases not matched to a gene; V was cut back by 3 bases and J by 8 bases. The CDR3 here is CASSYRDSIEPQHF. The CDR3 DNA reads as TGTGCCAGCAGCTACCGGGACAGTATTGAGCCCCAGCATTTT.

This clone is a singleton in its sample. The CDR3 loop is CASSFSPGLAALETQYF. The CDR3 region has the DNA TGTGCCAGCAGCTTTAGCCCCGGACTAGCGGCCCTAGAGACCCAGTACTTC. The chain joins TRBV13 to TRBJ2-5; 10 bases are shared with TRBD2. The V gene's germline CDR1 is PRHDT and CDR2 FYEKMQ (reference sequence). The ends lost 3 bases at V and 4 bases at J; junction bases unmatched: 11. This CDR3 has 17 amino acids.

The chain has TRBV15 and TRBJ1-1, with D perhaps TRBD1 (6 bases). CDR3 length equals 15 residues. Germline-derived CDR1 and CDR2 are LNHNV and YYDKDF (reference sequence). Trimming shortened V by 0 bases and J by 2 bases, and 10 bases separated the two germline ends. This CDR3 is CATSRDGGQNTEAFF. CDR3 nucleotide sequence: TGTGCCACCAGCAGAGATGGGGGCCAAAACACTGAAGCTTTCTTT.